This TCR beta chain came from a study of CD8+ T cells in alopecia areata. Study-wide background: Patients in the study were on tofacitinib for 6 to 18 months, then off it for 6 months. Study results and limitations: Sequence data from scalp samples additionally include resident alphabeta T cells of normal skin. Normal scalp had lower clonality than lesional scalp, with alopecia totalis/universalis lesions showing this most strongly. How baseline CD8+ expansion relates to response remains uncertain (there was one nonresponder).

Treatment indicated: oral pan-JAK inhibitor, 5-10 mg twice daily. Isolated RNA was reverse transcribed into cDNA used as the sequencing template. Some clones are missing from TCRdb's copy, which holds only in-frame ones; the method was immunoSEQ multiplex PCR. The top ten clones hold around 19% of a sample with some 95,000 clones, roughly two fifths of them seen once. The CDR3 is made up of 15 amino acids. With V trimmed by 8 bases and J by 2 bases, 10 bases remained unmatched. Comment on this clone: No antigen is known for it.

The rearrangement joins TRBV23-1 to TRBJ2-3; 7 bases match TRBD2. TRBV23-1 is an ORF, and what it does is uncertain. This clonotype was obtained from a human donor with alopecia areata. Sample: CD8+ T cells sorted from blood, taken at week 24, from a patient treated with tofacitinib. CDR3 in DNA: TGCGCCAGCGGTTCCGGGACTACGGCCACAGATACGCAGTATTTT. Encoded protein: CASGSGTTATDTQYF.